This TCR beta chain is from a study of blood T cells in healthy people across ages. From germline, CDR1 is LGHNA and CDR2 YNFKEQ. This CDR3 is 18 amino acids long. V was cut by 0 bases and J by 0 bases, with 15 bases left in between. As regards this clonotype: Its antigen is as yet unknown.

For the second PCR, which ran for 7 to 11 cycles, a sample-barcoded 5' primer and a J-beta primer mix were used. A minimum of 2.5 million CDR3-containing paired-end reads was obtained for each sample. In TCRdb, the 5' RACE reads were re-called with MiXCR into one record per CDR3 protein. The table records around 1.5 million distinct CDR3 sequences, roughly 40% of them present only once. Broader study findings: Naive T cell percentage by flow cytometry tracked strongly with beta diversity. The study could not conclusively compare naive and antigen-experienced cells, given its unsorted PBMCs.

Each sample had at least 6 million PBMCs isolated. The rearrangement links TRBV4-2 to TRBJ1-3, with unresolved D. The source of this sequence is a young woman in good health. The sample was blood. CDR3 loop: CASSQEGAGFRSGNTIYF. The CDR3 bases are TGTGCCAGCAGCCAAGAGGGTGCAGGTTTTCGCTCTGGAAACACCATATATTTT.